This TCR beta chain was recovered during a study of blood T cell repertoires in COVID-19. The repertoire was sequenced with immunoSEQ multiplex PCR; TCRdb's copy has only in-frame clones and lacks some. Altogether 200,000 or so clones are present, about 80% being singletons, with the ten largest covering approximately 15%. Germline V gives CDR1 MNHEY, CDR2 SMNVEV (reference sequence). The junction had 14 bases not matched to a gene; V was cut back by 5 bases and J by 4 bases. The CDR3 is 17 amino acids. V is TRBV27 and J is TRBJ1-2, with 9 bases fitting TRBD1. Sequencing was performed on peripheral blood. This receptor was identified in a man aged 25-45 years with active or convalescent COVID-19. CDR3 sequence: CASSNTGGGFFRYGYTF. The CDR3, as DNA: TGTGCCAGCAGTAATACAGGGGGCGGCTTCTTTCGCTATGGCTACACCTTC.